The 5 T cell receptor beta chains reported below all come from one sample, sequenced in a study of CD4 T cells in relation to SARS-CoV-2 and coronaviruses. No antigens are known for them. The data were produced by immunoSEQ multiplex PCR, yet TCRdb's version contains in-frame clones alone and is incomplete. Here the sample spans tens of thousands of clones, over 75% being singletons. The sample comprised naive CD4+ T cells from PBMCs, cultured in vitro. Subset defined: naive CD4+ T cells isolated by negative enrichment. These receptors originate from an adult with COVID-19.

The genes are TRBV28 and TRBJ2-2; perhaps D is TRBD1 or TRBD2 (6 bases each). This CDR3 has 16 residues. The germline CDR1 and CDR2 sequences are MDHEN and SYDVKM. Trimming stripped 6 bases from V and 3 bases from J, with 17 bases between. This chain's CDR3 is CASRRRMGGDTGELFF. The CDR3, as DNA: TGTGCCAGCAGACGGAGGATGGGGGGCGACACCGGGGAGCTGTTTTTT.

This chain joins TRBV7-9 and TRBJ2-5, with D possibly being TRBD1 (6 bases). Trimming pared 7 bases from V and 2 bases from J, leaving 20 bases between. Per the germline V gene, CDR1 is SEHNR and CDR2 is FQNEAQ (reference sequence). This CDR3 spans 16 amino acids. This CDR3 reads CASTLRPGQYQETQYF. DNA of the CDR3: TGTGCCAGCACGTTGAGACCAGGACAGTATCAAGAGACCCAGTACTTC.

The chain links TRBV3-1 (or the pseudogene TRBV3-2) to TRBJ1-4; D ambiguous. This CDR3 region has 13 residues. Germline CDR1 reads LGHDT; CDR2 reads YNNKEL (reference sequence). V lost 1 base, J lost 6 bases, and 6 bases lay in between. In DNA, the CDR3 is TGTGCCAGCAGCCAAGGTTTTCATGAAAAACTGTTTTTT. Its translation is CASSQGFHEKLFF.

This chain joins TRBV28 and TRBJ2-1; 11 bases map to TRBD2. Germline lookup yields CDR1 MDHEN and CDR2 SYDVKM. CDR3 length equals 16 residues. Unmatched junction bases numbered 5, after V lost 4 bases and J lost 3 bases. Here the CDR3 DNA reads TGTGCCAGCAGTTCCACCGGGACTAGCGGCTACAATGAGCAGTTCTTC. It codes for CASSSTGTSGYNEQFF.

This chain uses TRBV4-1 with TRBJ1-1; no clear D gene. Trimming pared 7 bases from V and 2 bases from J, leaving 11 bases between. This CDR3 has 13 residues. The germline V gene has CDR1 MGHRA and CDR2 YSYEKL. The CDR3 loop reads CASKPTGNTEAFF. The DNA of the CDR3 is TGCGCCAGCAAGCCAACGGGTAACACTGAAGCTTTCTTT.